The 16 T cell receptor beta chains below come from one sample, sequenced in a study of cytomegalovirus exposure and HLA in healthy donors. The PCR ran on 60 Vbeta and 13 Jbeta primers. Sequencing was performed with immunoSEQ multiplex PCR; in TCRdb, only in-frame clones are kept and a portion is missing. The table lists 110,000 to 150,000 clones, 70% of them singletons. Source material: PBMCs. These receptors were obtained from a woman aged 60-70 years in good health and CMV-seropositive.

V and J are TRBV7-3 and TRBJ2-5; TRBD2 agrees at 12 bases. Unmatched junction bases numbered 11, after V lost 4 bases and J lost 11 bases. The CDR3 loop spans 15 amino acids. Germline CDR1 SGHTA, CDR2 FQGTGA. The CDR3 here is CASSSGLAGQDEQYF. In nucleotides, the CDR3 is TGTGCCAGCAGCTCCGGACTAGCGGGACAGGATGAGCAGTACTTC.

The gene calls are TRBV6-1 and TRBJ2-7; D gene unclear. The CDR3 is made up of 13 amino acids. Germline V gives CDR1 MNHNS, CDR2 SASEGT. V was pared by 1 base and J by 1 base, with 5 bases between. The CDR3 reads CASSEGASYEQYF. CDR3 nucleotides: TGTGCCAGCAGTGAAGGGGCTTCCTACGAGCAGTACTTC.

CDR3 bases: TGTGCCAGCAGCACAACCTACGAGCAGTACTTC. This gives the protein CASSTTYEQYF. The chain recombines TRBV5-6 with TRBJ2-7; D is ambiguous. The V end was cut by 4 bases, the J end by 2 bases, with 4 bases between. CDR3 length: 11 residues. Germline V gives CDR1 SGHDT, CDR2 YYEEEE.

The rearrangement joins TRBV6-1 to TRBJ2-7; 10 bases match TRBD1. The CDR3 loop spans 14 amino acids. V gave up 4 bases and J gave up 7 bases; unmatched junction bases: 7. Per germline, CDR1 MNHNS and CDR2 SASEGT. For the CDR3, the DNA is TGTGCCAGCAGTGGTCGACAGGGGGCAGGGGAGCAGTACTTC. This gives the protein CASSGRQGAGEQYF.

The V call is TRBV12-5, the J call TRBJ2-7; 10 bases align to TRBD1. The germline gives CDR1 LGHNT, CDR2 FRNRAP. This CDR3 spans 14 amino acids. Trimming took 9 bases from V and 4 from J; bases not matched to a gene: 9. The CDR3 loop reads CASGGPGQGYEQYF. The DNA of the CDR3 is TGTGCTAGCGGCGGACCGGGACAGGGGTACGAGCAGTACTTC.

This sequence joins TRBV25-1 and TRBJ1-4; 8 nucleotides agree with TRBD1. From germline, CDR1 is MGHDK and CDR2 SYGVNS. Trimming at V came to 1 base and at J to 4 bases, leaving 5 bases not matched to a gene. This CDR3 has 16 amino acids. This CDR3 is CASSESGTGINEKLFF. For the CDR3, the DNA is TGTGCCAGCAGTGAATCCGGGACAGGCATTAATGAAAAACTGTTTTTT.

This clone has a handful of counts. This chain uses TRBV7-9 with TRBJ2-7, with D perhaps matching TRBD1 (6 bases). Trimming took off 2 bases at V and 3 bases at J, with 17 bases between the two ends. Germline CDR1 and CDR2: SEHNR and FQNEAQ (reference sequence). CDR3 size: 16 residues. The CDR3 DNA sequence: TGTGCCAGCAGCTTATCCGTCGGGACACCCCTCTACGAGCAGTACTTC. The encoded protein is CASSLSVGTPLYEQYF.

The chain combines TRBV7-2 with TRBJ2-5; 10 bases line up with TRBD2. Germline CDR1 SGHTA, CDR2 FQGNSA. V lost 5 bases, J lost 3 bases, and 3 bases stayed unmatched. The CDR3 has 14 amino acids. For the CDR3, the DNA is TGTGCCAGCAGCGCGAGCGGGAGGGAAGAGACCCAGTACTTC. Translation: CASSASGREETQYF.

In nucleotides, the CDR3 is TGTGCCAGCAGCCCACAGGGTACTAGCGGGAGGCGTGCCGGGGAGCTGTTTTTT. Translation: CASSPQGTSGRRAGELFF. The genes are TRBV7-8 and TRBJ2-2; TRBD2 matches 12 bases. Germline V gene sequence: CDR1 SGHVS, CDR2 FQNEAQ. After removal of 5 bases from V and 6 bases from J, the junction contained 13 bases not matched to a gene. There are 18 residues in the CDR3.

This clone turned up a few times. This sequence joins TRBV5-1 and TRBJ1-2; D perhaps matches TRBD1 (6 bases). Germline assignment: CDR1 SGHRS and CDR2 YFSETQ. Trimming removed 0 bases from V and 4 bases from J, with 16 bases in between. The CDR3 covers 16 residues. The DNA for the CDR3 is TGCGCCAGCAGCTTGGGGGGGCGGACCGAATCCTATGGCTACACCTTC. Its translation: CASSLGGRTESYGYTF.

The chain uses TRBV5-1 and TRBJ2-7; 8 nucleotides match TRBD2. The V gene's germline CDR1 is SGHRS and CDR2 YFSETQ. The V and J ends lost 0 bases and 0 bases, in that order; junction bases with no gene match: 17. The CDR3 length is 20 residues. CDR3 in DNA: TGCGCCAGCAGCTTGGTATTTATGACTAGCGTACCCCGGAGCTCCTACGAGCAGTACTTC. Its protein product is CASSLVFMTSVPRSSYEQYF.

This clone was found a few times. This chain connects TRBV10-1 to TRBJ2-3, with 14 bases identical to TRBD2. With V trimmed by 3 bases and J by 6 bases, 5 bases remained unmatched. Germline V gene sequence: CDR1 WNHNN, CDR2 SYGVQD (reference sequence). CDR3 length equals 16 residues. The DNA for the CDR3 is TGCGCCAGCAGTGAAAGGACTAGCGGGGGGCTGGATACGCAGTATTTT. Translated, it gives CASSERTSGGLDTQYF.

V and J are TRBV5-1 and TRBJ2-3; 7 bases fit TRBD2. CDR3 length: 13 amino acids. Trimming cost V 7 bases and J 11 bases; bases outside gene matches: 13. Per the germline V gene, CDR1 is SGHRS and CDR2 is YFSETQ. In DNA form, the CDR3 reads TGCGCCAGCGGGGAAGCGGGGCTACCGGGGCAGTATTTT. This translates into CASGEAGLPGQYF.

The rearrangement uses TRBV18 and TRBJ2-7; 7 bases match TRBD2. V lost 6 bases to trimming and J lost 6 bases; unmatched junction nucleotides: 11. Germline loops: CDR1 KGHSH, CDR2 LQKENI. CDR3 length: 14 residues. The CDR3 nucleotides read TGTGCCAGCTCTACGGGGAGGGGCCTGGGCGAGCAGTACTTC. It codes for CASSTGRGLGEQYF.

CDR3 protein: CASSIDLRTLRGTEAFF. For the CDR3, the DNA is TGTGCCAGTAGTATAGATCTCCGGACACTGCGGGGCACTGAAGCTTTCTTT. The rearrangement uses TRBV19 and TRBJ1-1, with D maybe TRBD1 (5 bases). CDR1 is LNHDA and CDR2 is SQIVND in the germline V gene (reference sequence). V lost 0 bases, J lost 4 bases, and 18 bases lay in between. The CDR3 sequence is 17 residues long.

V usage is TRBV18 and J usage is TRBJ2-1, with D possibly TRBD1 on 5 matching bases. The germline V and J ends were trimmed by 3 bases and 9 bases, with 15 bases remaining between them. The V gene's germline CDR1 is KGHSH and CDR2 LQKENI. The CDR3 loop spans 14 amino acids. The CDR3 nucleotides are TGTGCCAGCTCACCTCCAGGGCCCCCGAGTGAGCAGTTCTTC. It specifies CASSPPGPPSEQFF.